Listed below are T cell receptor beta chains from one sample, sequenced in a study of OX40 agonist ivuxolimab in advanced cancers. The assay was immunoSEQ multiplex PCR, and TCRdb's table has in-frame clones only and misses some. The table shows 53,000 or so clones, with roughly three quarters occurring only once. The source material was CD4+ or CD8+ T cells sorted from blood, sampled in a trial of the OX40 agonist ivuxolimab. The source is an adult with an advanced solid tumor such as melanoma, head and neck, liver or kidney cancer. CDR3s include the opening cysteine and the closing phenylalanine or tryptophan. Fields, in order: CDR3 protein, CDR3 DNA, D gene, clone size, J gene, V gene. The D gene is left open where the match is weak. Clone size is stated in some rows and not others, as once, few, many or a class when expanded.

CDR3 protein: CASSLVPGGFGYEQYF; CDR3 DNA: TGTGCCAGCAGCTTAGTCCCAGGGGGCTTTGGGTACGAGCAGTACTTC; D gene: TRBD1; clone size: NA; J gene: TRBJ2-7; V gene: TRBV7-8
CDR3 protein: CASTLGTSRDEQFF; CDR3 DNA: TGTGCCAGCACCCTAGGGACTTCGCGGGATGAGCAGTTCTTC; D gene: NA; clone size: NA; J gene: TRBJ2-1; V gene: TRBV7-3
CDR3 protein: CAISESEAQADRSPFF; CDR3 DNA: TGTGCCATCAGTGAGTCTGAGGCCCAAGCCGACAGATCTCCTTTCTTT; D gene: NA; clone size: NA; J gene: TRBJ1-1; V gene: TRBV10-3
CDR3 protein: CASSSRGDQPQHF; CDR3 DNA: TGTGCCAGCAGTTCGCGGGGAGATCAGCCCCAGCATTTT; D gene: NA; clone size: few; J gene: TRBJ1-5; V gene: TRBV6-5
CDR3 protein: CASSPTLNTGELFF; CDR3 DNA: TGCGCCAGCAGCCCGACATTGAACACCGGGGAGCTGTTTTTT; D gene: NA; clone size: NA; J gene: TRBJ2-2; V gene: TRBV5-1
CDR3 protein: CASSERPSYEQYF; CDR3 DNA: TGTGCCAGCAGTGAAAGGCCTAGCTACGAGCAGTACTTC; D gene: NA; clone size: NA; J gene: TRBJ2-7; V gene: TRBV2
CDR3 protein: CASSPGLDRETQYF; CDR3 DNA: TGTGCCAGCTCACCCGGACTAGATCGCGAGACCCAGTACTTC; D gene: TRBD2; clone size: NA; J gene: TRBJ2-5; V gene: TRBV18
CDR3 protein: CASSFRGRIAEAFF; CDR3 DNA: TGTGCCAGCAGCTTTCGGGGGCGTATCGCTGAAGCTTTCTTT; D gene: NA; clone size: NA; J gene: TRBJ1-1; V gene: TRBV7-2
CDR3 protein: CSVAIGTFRDEQYF; CDR3 DNA: TGCAGCGTCGCCATCGGGACCTTTCGGGACGAGCAGTACTTC; D gene: NA; clone size: NA; J gene: TRBJ2-7; V gene: TRBV29-1
CDR3 protein: CASSPGRNTGELFF; CDR3 DNA: TGCGCCAGCAGCCCCGGGAGGAACACCGGGGAGCTGTTTTTT; D gene: NA; clone size: NA; J gene: TRBJ2-2; V gene: TRBV5-1
CDR3 protein: CASMLRGGTEAFF; CDR3 DNA: TGCGCCAGCATGCTCAGGGGAGGTACTGAAGCTTTCTTT; D gene: NA; clone size: NA; J gene: TRBJ1-1; V gene: TRBV5-1
CDR3 protein: CASSFGPRMLAFF; CDR3 DNA: TGTGCCAGCAGTTTTGGCCCTCGCATGTTGGCTTTCTTT; D gene: NA; clone size: NA; J gene: TRBJ1-1; V gene: TRBV6-5
CDR3 protein: CASSLGFPWEGEQYF; CDR3 DNA: TGTGCCAGCAGCTTAGGGTTTCCCTGGGAAGGCGAGCAGTACTTC; D gene: NA; clone size: few; J gene: TRBJ2-7; V gene: TRBV11-2
CDR3 protein: CASSINRYYQETQYF; CDR3 DNA: TGTGCCAGCAGCATCAACAGGTACTACCAAGAGACCCAGTACTTC; D gene: NA; clone size: NA; J gene: TRBJ2-5; V gene: TRBV14
CDR3 protein: CASKQGGNQPQHF; CDR3 DNA: TGTGCCAGCAAACAGGGGGGCAATCAGCCCCAGCATTTT; D gene: TRBD1; clone size: NA; J gene: TRBJ1-5; V gene: TRBV28
CDR3 protein: CAWSTRQGNYGYTF; CDR3 DNA: TGTGCCTGGAGTACTCGACAGGGGAACTATGGCTACACCTTC; D gene: TRBD1; clone size: NA; J gene: TRBJ1-2; V gene: TRBV30
CDR3 protein: CASSFKRTAQETQYF; CDR3 DNA: TGTGCCAGCAGCTTTAAACGGACAGCCCAAGAGACCCAGTACTTC; D gene: NA; clone size: NA; J gene: TRBJ2-5; V gene: TRBV5-8
CDR3 protein: CASSPGTYRGGRIEQFF; CDR3 DNA: TGTGCCAGTAGCCCCGGGACATATCGCGGGGGTCGAATTGAGCAGTTCTTC; D gene: NA; clone size: NA; J gene: TRBJ2-1; V gene: TRBV19
CDR3 protein: CASGKGLTYNEQFF; CDR3 DNA: TGTGCCAGCGGTAAGGGACTGACCTACAATGAGCAGTTCTTC; D gene: NA; clone size: NA; J gene: TRBJ2-1; V gene: TRBV11-2
CDR3 protein: CATSSAWGTRGGRTDTQYF; CDR3 DNA: TGTGCCACCAGCAGCGCCTGGGGGACTAGGGGAGGTCGCACAGATACGCAGTATTTT; D gene: TRBD2; clone size: NA; J gene: TRBJ2-3; V gene: TRBV15
CDR3 protein: CASSLGGIGAGEQYF; CDR3 DNA: TGTGCCAGCAGCTTAGGAGGGATTGGAGCGGGCGAGCAGTACTTC; D gene: NA; clone size: NA; J gene: TRBJ2-7; V gene: TRBV7-2
CDR3 protein: CASRTSGNTIYF; CDR3 DNA: TGTGCCAGCAGGACGTCTGGAAACACCATATATTTT; D gene: NA; clone size: NA; J gene: TRBJ1-3; V gene: TRBV6-5
CDR3 protein: CASSTRQGHYGYTF; CDR3 DNA: TGTGCCAGCAGCACAAGACAGGGCCACTATGGCTACACCTTC; D gene: TRBD1; clone size: few; J gene: TRBJ1-2; V gene: TRBV11-2
CDR3 protein: CASSLARGSGTEAFF; CDR3 DNA: TGTGCCAGCAGCTTAGCTAGGGGGTCGGGCACTGAAGCTTTCTTT; D gene: NA; clone size: NA; J gene: TRBJ1-1; V gene: TRBV7-9
CDR3 protein: CARSLRSYEQYF; CDR3 DNA: TGTGCCAGAAGCTTGCGGTCCTACGAGCAGTACTTC; D gene: NA; clone size: NA; J gene: TRBJ2-7; V gene: TRBV5-3
CDR3 protein: CASSVRQGAGHGYTF; CDR3 DNA: TGTGCCAGCAGCGTAAGACAGGGGGCTGGTCATGGCTACACCTTC; D gene: TRBD1; clone size: NA; J gene: TRBJ1-2; V gene: TRBV9
CDR3 protein: CASSRTGPGDGYTF; CDR3 DNA: TGTGCCAGCAGCCGAACAGGGCCGGGGGATGGCTACACCTTC; D gene: NA; clone size: few; J gene: TRBJ1-2; V gene: TRBV5-4
CDR3 protein: CASSQDRVSGNEQFF; CDR3 DNA: TGTGCCAGCAGCCAAGATAGGGTCTCGGGGAATGAGCAGTTCTTC; D gene: NA; clone size: NA; J gene: TRBJ2-1; V gene: TRBV14
CDR3 protein: CASTKTGAGNTIYF; CDR3 DNA: TGTGCCAGCACCAAGACAGGGGCTGGAAACACCATATATTTT; D gene: TRBD1; clone size: NA; J gene: TRBJ1-3; V gene: TRBV5-6
CDR3 protein: CASSFMRGEKLFF; CDR3 DNA: TGTGCCAGCAGTTTTATGCGGGGGGAAAAACTGTTTTTT; D gene: NA; clone size: NA; J gene: TRBJ1-4; V gene: TRBV27
CDR3 protein: CASSFSGYEQYF; CDR3 DNA: TGTGCCAGCAGCTTTAGCGGATACGAGCAGTACTTC; D gene: NA; clone size: NA; J gene: TRBJ2-7; V gene: TRBV7-2
CDR3 protein: CASSEEGGYTF; CDR3 DNA: TGTGCCAGCAGTGAAGAGGGAGGCTACACCTTC; D gene: NA; clone size: NA; J gene: TRBJ1-2; V gene: TRBV2
CDR3 protein: CASSLAVAGGGTDTQYF; CDR3 DNA: TGCGCCAGCAGCTTGGCGGTAGCGGGAGGCGGCACAGATACGCAGTATTTT; D gene: TRBD2; clone size: NA; J gene: TRBJ2-3; V gene: TRBV5-1
CDR3 protein: CASSLDSAGSISPLHF; CDR3 DNA: TGTGCCAGCAGCTTGGATTCTGCAGGGTCTATTTCACCCCTCCACTTT; D gene: NA; clone size: NA; J gene: TRBJ1-6; V gene: TRBV5-4
CDR3 protein: CASSLATPRVPGELFF; CDR3 DNA: TGTGCCAGCAGCCTCGCGACCCCTAGAGTTCCCGGGGAGCTGTTTTTT; D gene: NA; clone size: NA; J gene: TRBJ2-2; V gene: TRBV7-2
CDR3 protein: CASSPSRGANQPQHF; CDR3 DNA: TGTGCCAGCAGCCCCAGCAGGGGGGCCAATCAGCCCCAGCATTTT; D gene: TRBD1; clone size: NA; J gene: TRBJ1-5; V gene: TRBV7-2
CDR3 protein: CASSQVAAQGGHGELFF; CDR3 DNA: TGCGCCAGCAGCCAAGTAGCGGCACAGGGTGGGCACGGGGAGCTGTTTTTT; D gene: NA; clone size: NA; J gene: TRBJ2-2; V gene: TRBV4-1
CDR3 protein: CASSPGQASSYEQYF; CDR3 DNA: TGTGCCAGCAGCCCCGGACAGGCGAGCTCCTACGAGCAGTACTTC; D gene: TRBD1; clone size: NA; J gene: TRBJ2-7; V gene: TRBV7-8
CDR3 protein: CASSLGGVPYNEQFF; CDR3 DNA: TGTGCCAGCAGTTTGGGCGGGGTCCCCTACAATGAGCAGTTCTTC; D gene: NA; clone size: once; J gene: TRBJ2-1; V gene: TRBV28
CDR3 protein: CASSPQEGPSGNTIYF; CDR3 DNA: TGTGCCAGCTCACCACAGGAGGGGCCCTCTGGAAACACCATATATTTT; D gene: NA; clone size: NA; J gene: TRBJ1-3; V gene: TRBV18
CDR3 protein: CAWTGHMNTEAFF; CDR3 DNA: TGTGCCTGGACGGGACATATGAACACTGAAGCTTTCTTT; D gene: NA; clone size: NA; J gene: TRBJ1-1; V gene: TRBV30